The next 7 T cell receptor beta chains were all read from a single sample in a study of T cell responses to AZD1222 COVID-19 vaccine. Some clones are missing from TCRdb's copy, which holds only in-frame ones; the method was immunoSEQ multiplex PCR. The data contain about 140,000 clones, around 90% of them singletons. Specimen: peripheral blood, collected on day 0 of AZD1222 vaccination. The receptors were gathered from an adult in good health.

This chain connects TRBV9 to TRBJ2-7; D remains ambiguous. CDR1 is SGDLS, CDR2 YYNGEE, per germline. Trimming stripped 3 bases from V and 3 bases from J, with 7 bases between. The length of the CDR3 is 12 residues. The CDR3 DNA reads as TGTGCCAGCAGCGGCCCCCACTACGAGCAGTACTTC. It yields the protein CASSGPHYEQYF. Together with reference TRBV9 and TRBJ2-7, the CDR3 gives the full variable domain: DSGVTQTPKHLITATGQRVTLRCSPRSGDLSVYWYQQSLDQGLQFLIQYYNGEERAKGNILERFSAQQFPDLHSELNLSSLELGDSALYFCASSGPHYEQYFGPGTRLTVT.

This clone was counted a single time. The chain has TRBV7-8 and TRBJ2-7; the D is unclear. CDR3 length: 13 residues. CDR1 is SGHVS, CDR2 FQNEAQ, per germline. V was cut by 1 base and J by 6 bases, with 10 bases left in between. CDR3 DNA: TGTGCCAGCAGCTTAGTAAGCATCTCCGAGCAGTACTTC. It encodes CASSLVSISEQYF.

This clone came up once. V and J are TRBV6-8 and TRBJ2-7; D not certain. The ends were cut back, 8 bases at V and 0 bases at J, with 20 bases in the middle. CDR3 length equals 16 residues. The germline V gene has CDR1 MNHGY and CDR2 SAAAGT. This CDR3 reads CASRNTKAQTSYEQYF. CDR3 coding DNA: TGTGCCAGCCGTAACACAAAGGCACAGACCTCCTACGAGCAGTACTTC.

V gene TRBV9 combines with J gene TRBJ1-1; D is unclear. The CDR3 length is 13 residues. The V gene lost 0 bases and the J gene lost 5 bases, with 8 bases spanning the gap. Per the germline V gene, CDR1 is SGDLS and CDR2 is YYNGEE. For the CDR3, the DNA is TGTGCCAGCAGCGTAGAACACCGGACTGAAGCTTTCTTT. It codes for CASSVEHRTEAFF.

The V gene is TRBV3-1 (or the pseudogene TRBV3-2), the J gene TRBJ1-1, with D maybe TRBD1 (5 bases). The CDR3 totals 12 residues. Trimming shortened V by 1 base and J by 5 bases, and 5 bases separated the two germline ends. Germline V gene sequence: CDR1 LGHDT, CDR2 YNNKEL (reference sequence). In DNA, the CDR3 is TGTGCCAGCAGCCAAGGGGGGACTGAAGCTTTCTTT. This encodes CASSQGGTEAFF.

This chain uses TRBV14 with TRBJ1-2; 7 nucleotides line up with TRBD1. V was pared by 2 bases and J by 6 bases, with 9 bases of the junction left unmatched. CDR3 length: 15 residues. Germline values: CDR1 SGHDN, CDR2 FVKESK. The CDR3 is CASSQLRQGRDGYTF. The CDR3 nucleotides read TGTGCCAGCAGCCAACTAAGACAGGGAAGGGATGGCTACACCTTC.

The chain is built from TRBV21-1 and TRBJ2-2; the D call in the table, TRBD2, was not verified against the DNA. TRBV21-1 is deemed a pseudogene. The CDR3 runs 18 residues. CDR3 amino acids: CASSKAGTSGPDTGELFF. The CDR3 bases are TGTGCCAGCAGCAAAGCAGGGACTAGCGGCCCCGACACCGGGGAGCTGTTTTTT.